This T cell receptor beta chain was captured in a study of tumor and adjacent non-tumor tissue in lung cancer (dated by TCRdb to the late 2010s). Looking at the study overall: By cancer type, the cohort comprised some twelve adenocarcinoma patients, a couple of squamous cell carcinoma patients and 1 small cell lung cancer patient. Among the approximately 15 patients, ages ranged from roughly 31 to 76 years, some ten were men and 5 were women, and disease was TNM stage I to III. Sequencing produced some 130,000,000 productive TCRbeta reads in total, an average of approximately 4.5 million reads per sample. Bulk TCRbeta repertoires were compared between lung tumor tissue and matched distant non-tumor lung tissue obtained from more than 12 lung cancer patients. TCRbeta CDR3 sequencing was performed on around 30 paired specimens, with one tumor sample and one normal lung sample collected per patient. What the research found in general, with its limitations: In normal lung, the top 100 clones accounted for a significantly larger cumulative share of the repertoire than in tumor tissue. With only roughly 14 patients in the cohort, the authors noted that larger samples and more detailed clinical data are needed. Neither the sequencing platform nor unique molecular identifiers are mentioned in the methods. Because peripheral blood was not sequenced, blood TCRbeta repertoires in the lung cancer patients of the study were not examined. TCR diversity was significantly higher in younger patients, and greater tumor TCR diversity was associated with shorter overall survival and shorter disease-free survival. TCR diversity (inverse Simpson) was significantly higher in tumor than in normal lung tissue (431.37 vs 166.20, P = 0.0075, Mann-Whitney U test).

Its CDR3 holds 14 amino acids, cysteine through phenylalanine. Solely the CDR3 DNA is kept, with 42 bases framed from the first base. V and J lose 5 bases and 4 bases, and a span of 15 bases separates them. The method behind the library was multiplex PCR. The sequencer listed for this sample is Illumina HiSeq 2500. TCRbeta libraries were constructed through three rounds of nested PCR with primers (Table S4) according to protocols adapted from ARM-PCR. Before sequencing, PCR products of 200-500 bp were excised from the gel and purified with the QIAquick gel extraction kit. Concerning the study's data processing: Trimmomatic was used to clean the reads, FLASH was used to merge the reads into complete CDR3 sequences, and MiTCR was used to assign the reads to V(D)J germline segments. Clonal diversity was calculated as the inverse Simpson's index using VDJtools. Productive reads were defined as in-frame sequences without a premature stop codon. In-frame beta chains were kept once TCRdb had trimmed the public reads at Q25 with fastp and called clones with MiXCR. One record per CDR3 amino acid sequence lists the most common genes and DNA. The V and J calls here are based on TCRdb, not the publication. The sample table holds about 90,000 distinct CDR3 sequences, of which 65% to 80% were seen once. The ten largest clones represent 21% of the sample.

RNA was extracted from bulk unsorted tissue and checked for quality with a NanoDrop ND-1000 and an Agilent 2100. Distant non-tumor tissue taken more than 3 cm from the tumor edge was used as the normal lung sample. Newly diagnosed lung cancer patients without prior chemotherapy who had been admitted for thoracic surgery in China between August and November 2014 were enrolled as donors. The study excluded patients who had received radiotherapy or chemotherapy before or who had another cancer at the same time. Pieces of surgical tissue measuring roughly 1-2.3 cm3 were kept in RNAlater solution and stored at -80 degrees C until use. A remark on this clonotype: What antigen it recognizes has not been identified. Base qualities are not recorded, but no much larger clone differs from it by a single base.

Recombination joined TRBV12-3 or TRBV12-4 with TRBJ2-7; perhaps TRBD1 is the D gene, with 6 bases matching. The receptor was derived from a woman aged 45-65 years with non-small cell lung cancer. The sequenced sample consisted of distant non-tumor lung tissue. The DNA sequence is given as TGTGCCAGCAGTAGGCTCGGGGACATTTACGAGCAGTACTTC. Translated, it gives CASSRLGDIYEQYF.